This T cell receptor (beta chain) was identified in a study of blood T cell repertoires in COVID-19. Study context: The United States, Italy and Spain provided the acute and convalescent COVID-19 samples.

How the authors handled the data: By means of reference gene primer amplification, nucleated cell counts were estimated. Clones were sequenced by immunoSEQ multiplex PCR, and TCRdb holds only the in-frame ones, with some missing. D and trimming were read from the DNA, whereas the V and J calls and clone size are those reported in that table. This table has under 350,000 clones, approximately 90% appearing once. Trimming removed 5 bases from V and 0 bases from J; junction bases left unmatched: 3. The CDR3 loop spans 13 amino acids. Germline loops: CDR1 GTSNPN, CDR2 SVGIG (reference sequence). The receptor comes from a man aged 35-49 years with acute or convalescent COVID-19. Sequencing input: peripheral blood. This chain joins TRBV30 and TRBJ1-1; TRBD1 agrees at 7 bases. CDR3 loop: CAWEGQLNTEAFF. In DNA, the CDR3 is TGTGCCTGGGAGGGACAGTTGAACACTGAAGCTTTCTTT.